These T cell receptor beta chains were read from a single sample in a study of siplizumab effects on memory and regulatory T cells. Profiling relied on immunoSEQ multiplex PCR, and the TCRdb table lists in-frame clones only, not all of them. The table records 75,000 to 95,000 clones, more than 80% of them present only once. Sequences were obtained from CD4+ T cells sorted from blood. Every receptor here comes from a human donor in good health. Both conserved end residues are part of each CDR3. Fields, in order: V gene, clone size, J gene, D gene, CDR3 protein, CDR3 DNA. A D gene is named only where the DNA matches it firmly. Some rows have no size entry. The others give once, few or many, or a class for an expanded clone.

>TRBV6-1|-|TRBJ1-2|-
CASSEALVKTLGYTF
TGTGCCAGCAGTGAAGCGCTTGTGAAGACATTGGGCTACACCTTC
>TRBV9|-|TRBJ2-2|-
CASSAYLSRTGELFF
TGTGCCAGCAGCGCTTACCTCTCGAGGACCGGGGAGCTGTTTTTT
>TRBV7-9|once|TRBJ2-1|TRBD2
CASSKGLAGVDEQFF
TGTGCCAGCAGCAAGGGACTAGCGGGAGTCGATGAGCAGTTCTTC
>TRBV7-6|-|TRBJ1-3|-
CASSPRGRNTIYF
TGTGCCAGCAGCCCTAGGGGGAGAAACACCATATATTTT
>TRBV5-4|few|TRBJ2-5|TRBD1
CASSNLQGEQETQYF
TGTGCCAGCAGCAACTTACAGGGGGAGCAAGAGACCCAGTACTTC
>TRBV5-6|-|TRBJ2-2|-
CASSYLERLTNTGELFF
TGTGCCAGCAGCTATCTCGAGCGCCTAACGAACACCGGGGAGCTGTTTTTT
>TRBV7-3|-|TRBJ2-2|TRBD1
CASSNPGQGLAGELFF
TGTGCCAGCAGCAACCCGGGACAGGGTTTAGCCGGGGAGCTGTTTTTT
>TRBV5-4|-|TRBJ2-5|-
CASSFYRGPHGETQYF
TGTGCCAGCAGCTTCTATCGGGGCCCACATGGAGAGACCCAGTACTTC
>TRBV28|-|TRBJ1-1|TRBD1
CAGGKGARLTEAFF
TGTGCCGGCGGGAAGGGGGCGCGTTTAACTGAAGCTTTCTTT
>TRBV7-2|-|TRBJ2-3|-
CASSITDTQYF
TGTGCCAGCAGCATCACAGATACGCAGTATTTT
>TRBV19|-|TRBJ2-6|-
CASSIPGPSSGANVLTF
TGTGCCAGTAGTATTCCGGGACCGAGCTCTGGGGCCAACGTCCTGACTTTC
>TRBV11-1|-|TRBJ2-7|TRBD1
CASSIPGQGSYEQYF
TGTGCCAGCAGCATACCGGGACAGGGGTCCTACGAGCAGTACTTC
>TRBV28|once|TRBJ2-5|-
CASSPLPGPGVQETQYF
TGTGCCAGCAGTCCTCTACCGGGACCGGGGGTCCAAGAGACCCAGTACTTC
>TRBV27|-|TRBJ2-2|-
CASTPERDWTGELFF
TGTGCCAGCACTCCCGAGAGGGACTGGACCGGGGAGCTGTTTTTT
>TRBV19|-|TRBJ2-2|TRBD2
CASSMLGLADSGELFF
TGTGCCAGTAGTATGCTGGGACTAGCGGATTCCGGGGAGCTGTTTTTT
>TRBV10-3|-|TRBJ2-2|TRBD1
CAITGGQGAGELFF
TGTGCCATCACTGGGGGCCAGGGGGCCGGGGAGCTGTTTTTT
>TRBV6-1|-|TRBJ1-1|-
CASSALSASKNTEAFF
TGTGCCAGCAGTGCGTTGTCAGCCTCAAAGAACACTGAAGCTTTCTTT
>TRBV4-3|once|TRBJ1-4|-
CASSQERGRGEKLFF
TGCGCCAGCAGCCAAGAGAGGGGAAGGGGTGAAAAACTGTTTTTT
>TRBV7-2|-|TRBJ2-1|-
CASSLAVRGVDEQFF
TGTGCCAGCAGCTTAGCCGTTAGAGGAGTCGATGAGCAGTTCTTC
>TRBV29-1|-|TRBJ2-1|-
CSAQSPARGGNNEQFF
TGCAGCGCTCAATCCCCCGCCAGGGGGGGGAACAATGAGCAGTTCTTC